This TCR beta chain appears in the sequencing data of a study of cytomegalovirus exposure and HLA in healthy donors. Study context: It was reported in a later analysis that the 120 validation repertoires used the same platform as the 550 to 850 first-cohort repertoires.

This clone was seen a few times. Its target is not known. The CDR3 has 14 residues. CDR1 is MNHEY, CDR2 SMNVEV, per germline (reference sequence). V gave up 5 bases and J gave up 2 bases, with 13 bases separating them. Overall study results and limits: The finding came from a later analysis; first-cohort TCR clusters tended to co-occur in the 130 or so validation repertoires. Reported results showed that the classifier diagnosed cytomegalovirus status with high specificity and sensitivity.

The method was immunoSEQ multiplex PCR; TCRdb's version includes in-frame clones alone and lacks a portion of them. The sample records 60,000 to 90,000 clones, roughly 94% being singletons. The donors were in the approximately 120-subject validation cohort; that cohort was separate from the roughly 700-subject first cohort. This TCR derives from a woman aged 18-29 years in good health and CMV-seronegative. Sequences were obtained from PBMCs. This chain links TRBV27 with TRBJ2-7, with D maybe TRBD2 (6 bases). CDR3 amino acids: CASSQTRLAYEQYF. DNA for the CDR3: TGTGCCAGCAGTCAGACTAGACTCGCCTACGAGCAGTACTTC.